These 23 T cell receptor beta chains were all obtained from the same sample, sequenced in a study of tissue T cells after allogeneic stem cell transplantation. Specified time point: mouse harvest day 14 after allogeneic transplant. The graft held 10^6 splenic CD5+ T cells and 10^7 T-cell-depleted bone marrow cells. This table comes from immunoSEQ multiplex PCR, and its TCRdb copy is limited to in-frame clones, with some not included. The table shows some 8,000 clones, with about two fifths occurring only once. What was sequenced was skin. All receptors come from a female BALB/c mouse given C57BL/6 T cells with graft-versus-host disease after an allogeneic hematopoietic cell transplant.

As for this clone: Germline and genes: mouse. The read finishes 1 residue shy of the CDR3 end, and the germline J gene is used to complete it. V usage is TRBV13-2 and J usage is TRBJ2-4, with 10 positions matching TRBD2. J gave up 0 bases and V 3 bases, and 1 base lay outside the gene matches. CDR1 is NNHNN, CDR2 SYGAGS, per germline (reference sequence). This CDR3 region has 15 residues. The covered CDR3 bases are TGTGCCAGCGGTGCTGGGGGGGCTAGTCAAAACACCTTGTAC. This encodes CASGAGGASQNTLY. The full CDR3 sequence reads CASGAGGASQNTLYF.

Of note for this clone: Gene names are mouse gene names. Sequencing ends 1 residue short of the CDR3 end; the germline J gene provides the rest. The V gene is TRBV19, the J gene TRBJ2-5, with 10 bases that match TRBD2. Germline CDR1 FNHDT, CDR2 SITEND (reference sequence). V lost 2 bases and J lost 5; bases outside the gene matches: 5. This CDR3 is built from 15 residues. CDR3 in amino acids: CASSILGGRGDTQYF. CDR3 DNA (partial): TGTGCCAGCAGTATTCTGGGGGGGCGGGGAGACACCCAGTAC. Drawing the rest from reference TRBV19 and TRBJ2-5, the complete variable domain is GGIITQTPKFLIGQEGQKLTLKCQQNFNHDTMYWYRQDSGKGLRLIYYSITENDLQKGDLSEGYDASREKKSSFSLTVTSAQKNEMAVFLCASSILGGRGDTQYFGPGTRLLVL.

A remark on this clone: Gene names denote mouse genes. From the germline J gene comes the end of the CDR3, since the read stops 1 residue before it. The chain has TRBV19 and TRBJ1-2; the D gene is possibly TRBD1 (5 bases). This CDR3 spans 14 amino acids. Germline CDR1 FNHDT, CDR2 SITEND (reference sequence). Trimming stripped 2 bases from V and 0 bases from J, with 8 bases between. CDR3 bases read: TGTGCCAGCAGTATGAGGGGCCCAAACTCCGACTACACC. It translates to CASSMRGPNSDYT. The whole CDR3 sequence reads CASSMRGPNSDYTF.

Note on this clone: Gene names follow the mouse nomenclature. With the read ending 1 residue before the CDR3 end, the germline J gene is used to fill in that end. The V gene is TRBV13-1, the J gene TRBJ2-5; 8 positions match TRBD2. CDR1 is NSHNY, CDR2 SYGAGN, per germline. The length of the CDR3 is 12 residues. V shed 1 base, J shed 11 bases, and the junction held 3 bases outside the gene matches. The sequenced part of the CDR3 DNA is TGTGCCAGCAGTGATCACTGGGGGCTCCAGTAC. This translates into CASSDHWGLQY. From start to end, the CDR3 is CASSDHWGLQYF.

This clone has only a few counts. Gene names and germline refer to mouse. The CDR3 goes on 1 residue after the read ends, and that part is filled in from the germline J gene. The genes are TRBV26 and TRBJ1-3; D not resolved. The germline V and J ends were trimmed by 0 bases and 0 bases, with 6 bases remaining between them. The V gene's germline CDR1 is KGHPV and CDR2 FQNQEV (reference sequence). The CDR3 contains 15 residues. The covered CDR3 bases are TGTGCCAGCAGTCTGTCACAGTCTTCTGGAAATACGCTCTAT. Its translation is CASSLSQSSGNTLY. The CDR3, in full, reads CASSLSQSSGNTLYF.

Regarding this clone: Genes and germline come from the mouse. The read is 1 residue too short to cover the CDR3 end, so that end is filled in from the germline J gene. The rearrangement joins TRBV3 to TRBJ2-1; D gene uncertain. V was clipped by 4 bases and J by 3 bases, with 10 bases between them. The germline CDR1 and CDR2 sequences are SNHLY and FYNGKV (reference sequence). The CDR3 extends over 14 amino acids. This CDR3 reads CASSSTRIYAEQFF. CDR3 DNA (partial): TGTGCCAGCAGCTCCACAAGAATCTATGCTGAGCAGTTC.

This clone is categorized as medium-sized. Here the gene names and germline are mouse. The read terminates 1 residue ahead of where the CDR3 ends, so the germline J gene completes it. The gene calls are TRBV26 and TRBJ1-2; TRBD1 matches 7 bases. The CDR3 totals 13 residues. Trimming at V came to 6 bases and at J to 3 bases, leaving 4 bases not matched to a gene. CDR1 KGHPV and CDR2 FQNQEV come from the germline V gene (reference sequence). The CDR3 loop reads CASSRDSYSDYTF. The covered CDR3 bases are TGTGCCAGCAGCCGGGACAGTTACTCCGACTACACC.

With regard to this clone: Gene names follow the mouse nomenclature. The read is 1 residue too short to cover the CDR3 end, so that end is filled in from the germline J gene. The rearrangement links TRBV3 to TRBJ1-4; the match to TRBD1 covers 9 bases. J gave up 3 bases and V 5 bases, and 4 bases lay outside the gene matches. Germline V CDR1 and CDR2: SNHLY, FYNGKV (reference sequence). The CDR3 length is 15 residues. The CDR3 sequence: CASSPTGGPNERLFF. Partial CDR3 DNA: TGTGCCAGCAGCCCCACAGGGGGCCCCAACGAAAGATTATTT. Supplemented by reference TRBV3 and TRBJ1-4, the full variable domain reads GPKVLQIPSHQIIDMGQMVTLNCDPVSNHLYFYWYKQILGQQMEFLVNFYNGKVMEKSKLFKDQFSVERPDGSYFTLKIQPTALEDSAVYFCASSPTGGPNERLFFGHGTKLSVL.

Regarding this clone: Gene names are mouse gene names. The read terminates 1 residue ahead of where the CDR3 ends, so the germline J gene completes it. The chain couples TRBV26 to TRBJ2-4; possible D gene TRBD1, 6 bases. CDR1 KGHPV and CDR2 FQNQEV come from the germline V gene (reference sequence). The CDR3 contains 14 residues. The ends were cut back, 7 bases at V and 0 bases at J, with 11 bases in the middle. CDR3 region: CASTLGQSQNTLYF. Partial CDR3 DNA: TGTGCCAGCACCCTAGGACAGAGTCAAAACACCTTGTAC.

This clone counts as medium-sized (0.01 to 0.1%). The germline and genes are mouse ones. The missing CDR3 end, 1 residue past where the read stops, is filled in from the germline J gene. This sequence joins TRBV14 and TRBJ1-4; weak D call: TRBD1 (6 bases). Germline V gene lookup returns CDR1 SGHDT and CDR2 FRDEAV. This CDR3 comprises 15 residues. V lost 6 bases and J 0 bases, leaving 12 bases between the germline ends. The CDR3 sequence is CASKPGQISNERLFF. CDR3 bases read: TGTGCCAGCAAGCCGGGACAAATTTCCAACGAAAGATTATTT.

On this clone itself: The gene symbols are mouse symbols. The covered CDR3 bases are TGTGCCAGCAGTCTGTCGACAGGGGGGTATAATTCGCCCCTCTAC. This translates into CASSLSTGGYNSPLY. The entire CDR3 protein is CASSLSTGGYNSPLYF. The chain recombines TRBV26 with TRBJ1-6; 9 bases match TRBD1. The CDR3 is cut off 1 residue early in the read; its end comes from the germline J gene. TRBJ1-6 is classed as an ORF, of uncertain function. V lost 0 bases to trimming and J lost 4 bases; unmatched junction nucleotides: 1. Germline values: CDR1 KGHPV, CDR2 FQNQEV (reference sequence). The CDR3 is 16 amino acids.

By share of the sample, this clone is medium-sized. Germline and genes here are mouse. The CDR3 end falls 1 residue outside the read, so it is completed with the germline J gene. The chain combines TRBV23 with TRBJ2-3; TRBD1, the D gene given by the table, was not confirmed from the DNA. CDR3 length: 13 amino acids. The V gene's germline CDR1 is KGHTA and CDR2 FQNQQP. The CDR3 loop is CSSKDRGAETLYF. CDR3 DNA (partial): TGCTCCAGCAAGGACAGGGGGGCAGAAACGCTGTAT.

On this clone itself: The gene names given are mouse names. Sequencing ends 1 residue short of the CDR3 end; the germline J gene provides the rest. The chain joins TRBV26 to TRBJ2-7, with 8 nucleotides matching TRBD2. CDR1 and CDR2 from the germline V gene are KGHPV and FQNQEV (reference sequence). This CDR3 is built from 13 residues. With 2 bases clipped from V and 6 bases from J, the junction kept 3 bases outside the gene matches. The CDR3 region is CASSLPGGFEQYF. The sequenced CDR3 bases are TGTGCCAGCAGTCTGCCTGGGGGGTTTGAACAGTAC.

By sample fraction, this clone is medium-sized. The genes and germline here are from mouse. Read data end 1 residue before the CDR3 end; the end is taken from the germline J gene. The chain recombines TRBV1 with TRBJ2-5; maybe TRBD1 (5 bases). This CDR3 is built from 12 residues. The germline CDR1 and CDR2 sequences are NSQYPW and LRSPGD (reference sequence). With 4 bases removed from V and 6 bases from J, the gap between germline ends came to 8 bases. CDR3 sequence: CTCSGKGDTQYF. The DNA read from the CDR3 is TGCACCTGCAGTGGAAAGGGGGACACCCAGTAC.

This clone showed up just a few times. The gene names given are mouse names. Read data end 1 residue before the CDR3 end; the end is taken from the germline J gene. The chain has TRBV16 and TRBJ1-4, with 11 bases matching TRBD1. J lost 6 bases, V lost 1 base, and 4 bases had no gene match. Germline V gene lookup returns CDR1 SGHSA and CDR2 FRNQAP. This CDR3 contains 16 residues. The CDR3 sequence is CASSLAPGQGDERLFF. The covered CDR3 bases are TGTGCAAGCAGCTTAGCCCCGGGACAGGGGGACGAAAGATTATTT.

This clone has a handful of counts. Gene names are mouse gene names. The read finishes 1 residue shy of the CDR3 end, and the germline J gene is used to complete it. The J gene is TRBJ2-3, the V gene TRBV19, with TRBD2 matching over 11 bases. V lost 6 bases, J lost 2 bases, and 5 bases stayed unmatched. The length of the CDR3 is 15 residues. Germline-derived CDR1 and CDR2 are FNHDT and SITEND (reference sequence). The covered CDR3 bases are TGTGCCAGCAAAACTGGGGGGGCGCTTGCAGAAACGCTGTAT. As protein: CASKTGGALAETLY. The full CDR3 reads CASKTGGALAETLYF.

About this clone: Each gene name is a mouse one. The read is 1 residue too short to cover the CDR3 end, so that end is filled in from the germline J gene. This chain joins TRBV26 and TRBJ2-5; no clear D gene. The CDR3 totals 14 residues. Germline V CDR1 and CDR2: KGHPV, FQNQEV (reference sequence). The germline V and J ends were trimmed by 1 base and 0 bases, with 5 bases remaining between them. CDR3: CASSLLGNQDTQYF. The CDR3 bases that were read are TGTGCCAGCAGTCTGTTGGGTAACCAAGACACCCAGTAC. The full variable domain, completed using reference TRBV26 and TRBJ2-5, is NSKVIQTPRYLVKGQGQKAKMRCIPEKGHPVVFWYQQNKNNEFKFLINFQNQEVLQQIDMTEKRFSAECPSNSPCSLEIQSSEAGDSALYLCASSLLGNQDTQYFGPGTRLLVL.

This clone was detected a few times. Genes and germline are mouse. The CDR3 goes on 1 residue after the read ends, and that part is filled in from the germline J gene. This chain uses TRBV4 with TRBJ1-1; D is uncertain. This CDR3 is built from 12 residues. CDR1 LGHDT and CDR2 YNNKQL come from the germline V gene (reference sequence). The V end was cut by 5 bases, the J end by 2 bases, with 6 bases between. This CDR3 is CASSPSNTEVFF. The CDR3 bases that were read are TGTGCCAGCAGCCCCAGTAACACAGAAGTCTTC.

Details on this clone: Any gene name here is a mouse gene name. The observed sequence ends 1 residue before the CDR3 terminus, with the missing tail filled in from the germline J gene. The V and J genes are TRBV5 and TRBJ1-4; D gene ambiguous. The CDR3 spans 13 residues. V dropped 1 base and J dropped 7 bases, with 7 bases sitting between them. CDR1 is LGHNA and CDR2 is YNLKQL in the germline V gene (reference sequence). Incomplete CDR3 DNA: TGTGCCAGCAGCCAAGGAGGGCGCGAAAGATTATTT. Translating gives CASSQGGRERLF. The whole CDR3 reads CASSQGGRERLFF.

As concerns this clone: Each gene name is a mouse one. This CDR3 reads CGARTGYAEQFF. The DNA read from the CDR3 is TGTGGTGCTAGGACAGGCTATGCTGAGCAGTTC. The chain links TRBV20 to TRBJ2-1; TRBD1 might be the D (5 bases). The sequenced fragment ends 1 residue before the CDR3 boundary, so the rest is inferred from the germline J gene. The CDR3 consists of 12 residues. V was clipped by 2 bases and J by 3 bases, with 5 bases between them. CDR1 and CDR2 from the germline V gene are GFQATS and STVNSAI.

This clone appeared a few times. Gene labels here are mouse ones. Coverage ceases 1 residue before the CDR3 finishes, and the germline J gene fills in the end. The chain has TRBV13-2 and TRBJ1-4; a possible D gene is TRBD1 (6 bases). The V gene lost 3 bases and the J gene lost 7 bases, with 10 bases spanning the gap. The germline CDR1 and CDR2 sequences are NNHNN and SYGAGS (reference sequence). The CDR3 sequence is 13 residues long. The CDR3 sequence is CASGVNRAERLFF. The CDR3 bases that were read are TGTGCCAGCGGTGTCAACAGGGCCGAAAGATTATTT.

About this clone itself: These gene names are mouse names. The read finishes 1 residue shy of the CDR3 end, and the germline J gene is used to complete it. The J gene is TRBJ2-1, the V gene TRBV24; D remains ambiguous. Per the germline V gene, CDR1 is KGHTA and CDR2 is FRNEEI. Trimming removed 0 bases at V and 1 base at J, with 10 bases between. The CDR3 extends over 16 amino acids. The chain's CDR3 is CASSLYPARNYAEQFF. The covered CDR3 bases are TGTGCCAGCAGTCTGTATCCGGCCCGAAACTATGCTGAGCAGTTC.

With respect to this clone: The genes are named according to mouse. From the germline J gene comes the end of the CDR3, since the read stops 1 residue before it. The V and J genes are TRBV3 and TRBJ2-7, with 10 bases lining up with TRBD2. The CDR3 length is 14 residues. Per germline, CDR1 SNHLY and CDR2 FYNGKV (reference sequence). Unmatched junction bases numbered 2, after V lost 2 bases and J lost 4 bases. The CDR3 DNA, read in part, is TGTGCCAGCAGCTTAAACTGGGGGGGTTATGAACAGTAC. This codes for CASSLNWGGYEQY. The complete CDR3 protein is CASSLNWGGYEQYF. Drawing the rest from reference TRBV3 and TRBJ2-7, the complete variable domain is GPKVLQIPSHQIIDMGQMVTLNCDPVSNHLYFYWYKQILGQQMEFLVNFYNGKVMEKSKLFKDQFSVERPDGSYFTLKIQPTALEDSAVYFCASSLNWGGYEQYFGPGTRLTVL.